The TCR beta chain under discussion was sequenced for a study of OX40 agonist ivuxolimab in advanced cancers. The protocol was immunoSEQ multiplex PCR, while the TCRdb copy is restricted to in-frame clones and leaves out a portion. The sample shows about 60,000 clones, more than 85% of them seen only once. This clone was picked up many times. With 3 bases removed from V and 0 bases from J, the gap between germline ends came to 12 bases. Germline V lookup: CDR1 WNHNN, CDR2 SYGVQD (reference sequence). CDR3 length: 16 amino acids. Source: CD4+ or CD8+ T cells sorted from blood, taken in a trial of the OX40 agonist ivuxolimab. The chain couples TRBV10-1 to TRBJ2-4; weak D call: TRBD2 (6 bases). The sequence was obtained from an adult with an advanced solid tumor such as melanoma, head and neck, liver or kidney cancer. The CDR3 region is CASSDHGGLAKNIQYF. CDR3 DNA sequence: TGCGCCAGCAGTGACCACGGGGGACTAGCCAAAAACATTCAGTACTTC.